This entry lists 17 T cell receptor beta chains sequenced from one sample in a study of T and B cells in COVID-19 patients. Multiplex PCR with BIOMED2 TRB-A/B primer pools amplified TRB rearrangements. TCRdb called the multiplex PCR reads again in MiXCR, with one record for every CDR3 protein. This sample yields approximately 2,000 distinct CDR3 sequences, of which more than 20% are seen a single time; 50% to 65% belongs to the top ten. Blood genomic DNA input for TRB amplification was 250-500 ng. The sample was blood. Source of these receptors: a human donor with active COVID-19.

The CDR3: CASSLMLAGDTQYF. In nucleotides, the CDR3 is TGTGCCAGCAGCTTAATGCTAGCGGGAGATACGCAGTATTTT. This sequence joins TRBV7-9 and TRBJ2-3; 8 bases fit TRBD2. The trim removed 2 bases at V and 5 bases at J, leaving 3 bases unmatched. The germline gives CDR1 SEHNR, CDR2 FQNEAQ (reference sequence). The CDR3 consists of 14 residues.

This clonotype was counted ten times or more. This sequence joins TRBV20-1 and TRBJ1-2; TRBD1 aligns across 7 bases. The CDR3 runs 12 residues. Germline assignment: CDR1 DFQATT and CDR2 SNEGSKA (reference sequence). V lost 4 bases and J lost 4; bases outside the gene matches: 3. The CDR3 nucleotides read TGCAGTGCTACAAGGACAGGCTATGGCTACACCTTC. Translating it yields CSATRTGYGYTF.

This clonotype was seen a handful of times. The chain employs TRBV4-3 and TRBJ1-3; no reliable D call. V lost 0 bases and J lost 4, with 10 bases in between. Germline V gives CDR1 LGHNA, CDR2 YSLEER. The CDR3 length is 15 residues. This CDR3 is CASSQDDGRGNTIYF. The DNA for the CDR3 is TGCGCCAGCAGCCAAGATGACGGCAGAGGAAACACCATATATTTT.

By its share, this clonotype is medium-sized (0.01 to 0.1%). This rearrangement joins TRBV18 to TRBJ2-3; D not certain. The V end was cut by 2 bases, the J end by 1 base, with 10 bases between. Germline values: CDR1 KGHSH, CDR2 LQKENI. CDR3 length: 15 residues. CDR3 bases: TGTGCCAGCTCACCAGGTGCCCTAGGCACAGATACGCAGTATTTT. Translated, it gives CASSPGALGTDTQYF.

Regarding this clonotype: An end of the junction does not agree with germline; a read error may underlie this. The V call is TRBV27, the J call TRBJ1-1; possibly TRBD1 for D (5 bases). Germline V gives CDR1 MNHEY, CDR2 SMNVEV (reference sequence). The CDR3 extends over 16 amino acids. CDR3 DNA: TGTGCCAGGAGTTCCAAGGGGACGGCGCAAAACACTGAAGCTTTCTTT. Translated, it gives CARSSKGTAQNTEAFF.

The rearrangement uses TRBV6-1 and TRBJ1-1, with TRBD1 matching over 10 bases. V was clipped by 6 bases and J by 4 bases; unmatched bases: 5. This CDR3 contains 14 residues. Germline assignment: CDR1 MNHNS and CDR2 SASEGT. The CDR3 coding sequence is TGTGCCAGCAGCTTCGGACAGGGGGTCACTGAAGCTTTCTTT. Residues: CASSFGQGVTEAFF.

The CDR3 region has the DNA TGCAGCGGGGGGGGGACTAGCGACTCCTACAATGAGCAGTTCTTC. Translating it yields CSGGGTSDSYNEQFF. The V gene is TRBV29-1, the J gene TRBJ2-1; TRBD2 aligns across 10 bases. The V and J ends lost 7 bases and 0 bases, in that order; junction bases with no gene match: 6. The V gene's germline CDR1 is SQVTM and CDR2 ANQGSEA. The length of the CDR3 is 15 residues.

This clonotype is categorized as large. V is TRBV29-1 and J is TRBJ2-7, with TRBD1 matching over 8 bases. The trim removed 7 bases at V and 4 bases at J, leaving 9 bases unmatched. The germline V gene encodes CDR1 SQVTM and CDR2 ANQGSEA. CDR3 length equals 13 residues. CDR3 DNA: TGCAGCGGAGCAGGGGGCGCAGGGTACGAGCAGTACTTC. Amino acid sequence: CSGAGGAGYEQYF.

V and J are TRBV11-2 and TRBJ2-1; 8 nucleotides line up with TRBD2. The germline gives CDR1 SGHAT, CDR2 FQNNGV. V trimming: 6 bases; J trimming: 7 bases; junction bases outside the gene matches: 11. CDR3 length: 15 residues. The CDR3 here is CASSSTSGGGNEQFF. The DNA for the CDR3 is TGTGCCAGCAGTTCTACTAGCGGCGGGGGGAATGAGCAGTTCTTC.

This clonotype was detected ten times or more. CDR3 bases: TGTGCCAGCAGCTTTTTCATGGACTCCTCTGGGGCCAACGTCCTGACTTTC. Residues: CASSFFMDSSGANVLTF. The chain combines TRBV5-6 with TRBJ2-6; the D gene is possibly TRBD2 (5 bases). From germline, CDR1 is SGHDT and CDR2 YYEEEE. This CDR3 region has 17 residues. Trimming pared 2 bases from V and 0 bases from J, leaving 12 bases between.

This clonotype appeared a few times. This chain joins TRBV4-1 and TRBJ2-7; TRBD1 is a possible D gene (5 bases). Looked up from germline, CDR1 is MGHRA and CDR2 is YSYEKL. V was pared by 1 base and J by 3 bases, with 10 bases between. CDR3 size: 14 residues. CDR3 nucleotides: TGCGCCAGCAGCCAAGGTGACAGTGACTACGAGCAGTACTTC. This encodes CASSQGDSDYEQYF.

As DNA, the CDR3 is TGTGCCAGCAGCTTGGGGGAAACTGCTTACAATGAGCAGTTCTTC. It codes for CASSLGETAYNEQFF. V is TRBV28 and J is TRBJ2-1, with D perhaps being TRBD1 or TRBD2 (5 bases each). CDR3 length equals 15 residues. Germline CDR1 reads MDHEN; CDR2 reads SYDVKM. The ends were cut back, 6 bases at V and 4 bases at J, with 16 bases in the middle.

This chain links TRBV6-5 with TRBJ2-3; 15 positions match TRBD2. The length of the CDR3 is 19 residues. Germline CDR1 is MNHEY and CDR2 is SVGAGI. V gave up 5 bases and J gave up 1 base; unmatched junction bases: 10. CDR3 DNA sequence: TGTGCCAGCAGTACCGGGACTAGCGGGAGGTCGGGCCGCACAGATACGCAGTATTTT. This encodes CASSTGTSGRSGRTDTQYF.

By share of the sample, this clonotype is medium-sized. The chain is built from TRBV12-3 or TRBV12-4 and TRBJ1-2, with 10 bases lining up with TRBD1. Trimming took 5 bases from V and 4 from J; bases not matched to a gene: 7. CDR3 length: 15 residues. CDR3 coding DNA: TGTGCCAGCAGTCCCCAGACAGGGGGCACCTATGGCTACACCTTC. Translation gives CASSPQTGGTYGYTF.

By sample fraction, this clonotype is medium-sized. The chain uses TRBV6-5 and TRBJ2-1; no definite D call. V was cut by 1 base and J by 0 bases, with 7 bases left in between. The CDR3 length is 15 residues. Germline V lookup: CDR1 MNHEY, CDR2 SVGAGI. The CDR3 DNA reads TGTGCCAGCAGTTACTATTACAGCTCCTACAATGAGCAGTTCTTC. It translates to CASSYYYSSYNEQFF.

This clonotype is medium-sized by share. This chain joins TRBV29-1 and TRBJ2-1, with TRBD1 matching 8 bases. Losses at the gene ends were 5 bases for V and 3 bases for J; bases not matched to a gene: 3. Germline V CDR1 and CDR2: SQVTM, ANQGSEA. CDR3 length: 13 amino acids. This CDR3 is CSVSQGGYNEQFF. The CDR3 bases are TGCAGCGTTTCACAGGGGGGCTACAATGAGCAGTTCTTC.

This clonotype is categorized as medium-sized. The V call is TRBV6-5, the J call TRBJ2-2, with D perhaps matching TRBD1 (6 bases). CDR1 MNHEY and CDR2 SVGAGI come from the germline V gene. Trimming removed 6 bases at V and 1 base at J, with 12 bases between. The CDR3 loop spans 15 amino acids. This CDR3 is CASRPEGGNTGELFF. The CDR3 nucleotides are TGTGCCAGCAGACCGGAAGGGGGGAACACCGGGGAGCTGTTTTTT.